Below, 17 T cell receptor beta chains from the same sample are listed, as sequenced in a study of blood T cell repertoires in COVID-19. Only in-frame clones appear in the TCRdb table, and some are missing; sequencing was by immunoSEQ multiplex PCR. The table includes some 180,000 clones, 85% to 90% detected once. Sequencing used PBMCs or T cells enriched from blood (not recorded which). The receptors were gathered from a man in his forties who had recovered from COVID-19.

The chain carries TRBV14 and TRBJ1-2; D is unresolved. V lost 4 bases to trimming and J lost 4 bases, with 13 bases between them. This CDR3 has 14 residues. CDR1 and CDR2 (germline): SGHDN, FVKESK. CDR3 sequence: CASSPPSLFYGYTF. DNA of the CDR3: TGTGCCAGCAGCCCCCCGTCGTTGTTCTATGGCTACACCTTC.

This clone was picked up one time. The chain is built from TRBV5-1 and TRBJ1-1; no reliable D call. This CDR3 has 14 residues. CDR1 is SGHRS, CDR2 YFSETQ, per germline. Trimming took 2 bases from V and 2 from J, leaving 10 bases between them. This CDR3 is CASSLSQSNTEAFF. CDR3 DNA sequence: TGCGCCAGCAGCTTATCACAGAGTAACACTGAAGCTTTCTTT.

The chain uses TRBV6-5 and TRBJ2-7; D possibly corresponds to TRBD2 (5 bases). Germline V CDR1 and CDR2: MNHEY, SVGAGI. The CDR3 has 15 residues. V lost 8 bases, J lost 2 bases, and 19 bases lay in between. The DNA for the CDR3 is TGTGCCAGCGGCTTCCGGGCTTCGGAGGCCTACGAGCAGTACTTC. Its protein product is CASGFRASEAYEQYF.

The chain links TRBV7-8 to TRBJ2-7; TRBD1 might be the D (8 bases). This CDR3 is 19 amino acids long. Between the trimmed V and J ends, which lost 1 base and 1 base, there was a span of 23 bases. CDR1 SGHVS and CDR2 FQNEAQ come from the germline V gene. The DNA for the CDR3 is TGTGCCAGCAGCTTAGTGGTCGCAGGGGGCCGCGGGAGATCCTACGAGCAGTACTTC. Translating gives CASSLVVAGGRGRSYEQYF.

The CDR3 DNA follows: TGTGCCAGCAGCCTTGGGCAGTCTAATGAAAAACTGTTTTTT. Translation gives CASSLGQSNEKLFF. The V gene is TRBV6-5, the J gene TRBJ1-4, with no clear D. CDR3 length: 14 residues. Germline CDR1 is MNHEY and CDR2 is SVGAGI. Trimming removed 6 bases at V and 3 bases at J, with 11 bases between.

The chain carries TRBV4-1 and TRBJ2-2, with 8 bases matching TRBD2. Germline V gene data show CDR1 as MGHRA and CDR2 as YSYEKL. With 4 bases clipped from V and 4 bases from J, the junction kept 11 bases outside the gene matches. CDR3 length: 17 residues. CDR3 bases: TGCGCCAGCAGCCCACTACCCAGCGGGAGCCGCACCGGGGAGCTGTTTTTT. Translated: CASSPLPSGSRTGELFF.

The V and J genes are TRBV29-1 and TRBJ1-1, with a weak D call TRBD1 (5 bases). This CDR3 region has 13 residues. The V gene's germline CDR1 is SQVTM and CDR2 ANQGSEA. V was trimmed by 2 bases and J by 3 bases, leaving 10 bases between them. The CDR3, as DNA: TGCAGCGTTGAACGCGGGGCTTACACTGAAGCTTTCTTT. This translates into CSVERGAYTEAFF.

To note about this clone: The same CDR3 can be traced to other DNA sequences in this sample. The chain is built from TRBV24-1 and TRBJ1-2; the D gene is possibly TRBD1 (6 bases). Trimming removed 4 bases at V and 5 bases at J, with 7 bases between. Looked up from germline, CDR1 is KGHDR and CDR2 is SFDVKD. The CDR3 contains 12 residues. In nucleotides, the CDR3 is TGTGCCACCAGTGAACAGGGTTATGGCTACACCTTC. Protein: CATSEQGYGYTF.

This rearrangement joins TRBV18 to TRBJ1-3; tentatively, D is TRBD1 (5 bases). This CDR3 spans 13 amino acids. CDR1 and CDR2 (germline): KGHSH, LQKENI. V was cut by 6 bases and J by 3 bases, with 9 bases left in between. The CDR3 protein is CASSETVGNTIYF. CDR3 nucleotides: TGTGCCAGCTCGGAGACAGTTGGAAACACCATATATTTT.

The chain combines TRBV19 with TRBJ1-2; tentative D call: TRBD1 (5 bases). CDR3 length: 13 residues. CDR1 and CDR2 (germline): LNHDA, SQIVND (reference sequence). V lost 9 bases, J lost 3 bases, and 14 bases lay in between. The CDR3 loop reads CASRGGEDYGYTF. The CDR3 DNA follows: TGTGCCAGCCGGGGCGGGGAGGACTATGGCTACACCTTC.

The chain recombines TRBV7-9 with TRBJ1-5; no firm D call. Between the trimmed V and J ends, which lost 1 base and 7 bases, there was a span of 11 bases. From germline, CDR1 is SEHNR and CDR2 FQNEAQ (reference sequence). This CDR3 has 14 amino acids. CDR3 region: CASSLGPSPQPQHF. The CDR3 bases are TGTGCCAGCAGCTTAGGTCCCAGTCCGCAGCCCCAGCATTTT.

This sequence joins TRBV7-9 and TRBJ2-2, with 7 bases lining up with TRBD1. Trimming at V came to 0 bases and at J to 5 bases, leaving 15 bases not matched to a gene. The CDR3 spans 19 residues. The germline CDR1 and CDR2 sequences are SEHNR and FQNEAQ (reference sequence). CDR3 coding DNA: TGTGCCAGCAGCTTAGCTTTGCGATCGGTAGCAGGGGGTACCGGGGAGCTGTTTTTT. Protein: CASSLALRSVAGGTGELFF. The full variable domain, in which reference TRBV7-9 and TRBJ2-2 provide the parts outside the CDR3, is DTGVSQNPRHKITKRGQNVTFRCDPISEHNRLYWYRQTLGQGPEFLTYFQNEAQLEKSRLLSDRFSAERPKGSFSTLEIQRTEQGDSAMYLCASSLALRSVAGGTGELFFGEGSRLTVL.

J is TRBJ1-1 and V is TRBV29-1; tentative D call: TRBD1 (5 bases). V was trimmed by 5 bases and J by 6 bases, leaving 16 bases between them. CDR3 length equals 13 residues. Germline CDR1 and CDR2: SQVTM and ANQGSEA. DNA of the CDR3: TGCAGCGTTCCCCGGGGAGGACAAGCTGAAGCTTTCTTT. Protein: CSVPRGGQAEAFF.

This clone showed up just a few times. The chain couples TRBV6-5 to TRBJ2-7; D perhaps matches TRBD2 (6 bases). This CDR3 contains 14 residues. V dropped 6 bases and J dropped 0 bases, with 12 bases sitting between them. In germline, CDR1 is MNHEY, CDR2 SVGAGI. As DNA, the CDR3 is TGTGCCAGCAGCCTGAAGGAGGGCTCCTACGAGCAGTACTTC. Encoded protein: CASSLKEGSYEQYF.

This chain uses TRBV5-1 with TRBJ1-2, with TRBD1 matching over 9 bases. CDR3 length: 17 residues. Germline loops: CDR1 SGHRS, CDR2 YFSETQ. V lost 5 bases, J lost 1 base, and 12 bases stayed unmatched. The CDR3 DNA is TGCGCCAGCAGTTCTCCGGGACAGGGTGGGGGTAACTATGGCTACACCTTC. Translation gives CASSSPGQGGGNYGYTF. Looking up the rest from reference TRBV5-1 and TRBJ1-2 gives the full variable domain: KAGVTQTPRYLIKTRGQQVTLSCSPISGHRSVSWYQQTPGQGLQFLFEYFSETQRNKGNFPGRFSGRQFSNSRSEMNVSTLELGDSALYLCASSSPGQGGGNYGYTFGSGTRLTVV.

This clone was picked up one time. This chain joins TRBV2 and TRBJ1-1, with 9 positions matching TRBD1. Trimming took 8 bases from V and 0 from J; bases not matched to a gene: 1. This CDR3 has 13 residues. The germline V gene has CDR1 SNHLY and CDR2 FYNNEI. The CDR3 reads CASDRGMNTEAFF. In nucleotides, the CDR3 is TGTGCCAGCGACAGGGGGATGAACACTGAAGCTTTCTTT. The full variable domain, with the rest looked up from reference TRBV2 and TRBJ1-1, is EPEVTQTPSHQVTQMGQEVILRCVPISNHLYFYWYRQILGQKVEFLVSFYNNEISEKSEIFDDQFSVERPDGSNFTLKIRSTKLEDSAMYFCASDRGMNTEAFFGQGTRLTVV.

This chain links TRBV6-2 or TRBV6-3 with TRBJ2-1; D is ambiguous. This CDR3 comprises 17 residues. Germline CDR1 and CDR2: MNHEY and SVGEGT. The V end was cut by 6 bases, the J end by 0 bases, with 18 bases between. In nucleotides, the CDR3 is TGTGCCAGCAGCCGCCCCCACCCGACGGGCTCCTACAATGAGCAGTTCTTC. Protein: CASSRPHPTGSYNEQFF.